Detailed here is one T cell receptor (beta chain). Antigen unknown. This sample is drawn from a study of T cells in Graves' hyperthyroidism and ophthalmopathy. Study-wide results and caveats: Blood also carried most thyroid clonotypes expanded above 0.001.

Researchers took RNA transcripts and amplified the TCR beta CDR3 regions from them. During a first-round RT-PCR of the TCR CDR3, the HTBI primer set was used. TCRdb reprocessed the multiplex PCR reads via MiXCR and lists one record per CDR3 protein. The sample includes about 560,000 distinct CDR3 sequences, approximately 44% seen only once; the top ten take roughly 8.2%. Uncontrolled infection, other autoimmune disease, pregnancy or lactation disqualified patients from enrolment. Germline CDR1 and CDR2: ENHRY and SYGVKD. The ends were cut back, 5 bases at V and 13 bases at J, with 17 bases in the middle. This CDR3 has 12 residues.

This clonotype originated in a young woman with Graves' hyperthyroidism. The specimen sequenced was peripheral blood or thyroid tissue (not recorded which). The gene calls are TRBV10-3 and TRBJ1-1; tentatively, D is TRBD1 (5 bases). The CDR3 region has the DNA TGTGCCATCAGTAACGACTGGGACGAGAGTTTCTTT. As protein: CAISNDWDESFF.